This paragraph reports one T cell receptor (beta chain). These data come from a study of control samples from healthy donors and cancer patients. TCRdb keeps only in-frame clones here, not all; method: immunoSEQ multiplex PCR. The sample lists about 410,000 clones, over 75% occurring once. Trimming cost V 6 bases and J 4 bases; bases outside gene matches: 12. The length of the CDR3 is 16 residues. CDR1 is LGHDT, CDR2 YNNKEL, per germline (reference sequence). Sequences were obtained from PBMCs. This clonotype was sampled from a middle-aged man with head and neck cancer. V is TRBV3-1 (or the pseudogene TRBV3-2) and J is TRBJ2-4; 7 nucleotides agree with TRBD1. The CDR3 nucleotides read TGTGCCAGCAGTCTTTTCGTTCAGGGGGTTAAAAACATTCAGTACTTC. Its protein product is CASSLFVQGVKNIQYF.